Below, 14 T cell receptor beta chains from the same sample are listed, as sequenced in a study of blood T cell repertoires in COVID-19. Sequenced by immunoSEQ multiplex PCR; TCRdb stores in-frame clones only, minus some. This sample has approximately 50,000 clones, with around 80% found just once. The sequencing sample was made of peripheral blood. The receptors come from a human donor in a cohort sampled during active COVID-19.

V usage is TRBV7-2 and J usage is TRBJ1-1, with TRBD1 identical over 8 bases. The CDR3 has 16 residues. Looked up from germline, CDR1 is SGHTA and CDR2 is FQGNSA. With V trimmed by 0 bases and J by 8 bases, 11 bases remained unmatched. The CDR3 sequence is CASSLAQWQGAAEAFF. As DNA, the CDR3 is TGTGCCAGCAGCTTAGCGCAGTGGCAGGGGGCCGCCGAAGCTTTCTTT.

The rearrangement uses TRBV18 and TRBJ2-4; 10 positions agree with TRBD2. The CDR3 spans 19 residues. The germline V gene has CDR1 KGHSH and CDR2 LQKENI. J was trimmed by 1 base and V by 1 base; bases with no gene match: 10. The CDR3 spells CASSPLLAGAPGAKNIQYF. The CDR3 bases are TGTGCCAGCTCACCACTTCTAGCGGGAGCCCCAGGGGCCAAAAACATTCAGTACTTC.

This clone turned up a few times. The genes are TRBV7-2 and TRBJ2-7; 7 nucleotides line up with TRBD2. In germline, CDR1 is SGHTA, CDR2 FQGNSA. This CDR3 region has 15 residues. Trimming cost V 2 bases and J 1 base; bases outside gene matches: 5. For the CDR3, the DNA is TGTGCCAGCAGCTTAAGTCCGGGGGGTTCCTACGAGCAGTACTTC. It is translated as CASSLSPGGSYEQYF.

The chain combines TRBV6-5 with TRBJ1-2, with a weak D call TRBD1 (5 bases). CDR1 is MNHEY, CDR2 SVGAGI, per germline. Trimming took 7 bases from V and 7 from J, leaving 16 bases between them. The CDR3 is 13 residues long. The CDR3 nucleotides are TGTGCCAGCAAAGAATCAGGGTCCCTTGGCTACACCTTC. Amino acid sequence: CASKESGSLGYTF.

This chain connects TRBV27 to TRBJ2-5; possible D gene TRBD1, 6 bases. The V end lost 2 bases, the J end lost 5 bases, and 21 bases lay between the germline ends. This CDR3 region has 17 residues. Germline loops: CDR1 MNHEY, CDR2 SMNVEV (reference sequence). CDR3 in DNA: TGTGCCAGCAGTTTAAGGGGGTGGCGGGTAGAAGGGGAGACCCAGTACTTC. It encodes CASSLRGWRVEGETQYF.

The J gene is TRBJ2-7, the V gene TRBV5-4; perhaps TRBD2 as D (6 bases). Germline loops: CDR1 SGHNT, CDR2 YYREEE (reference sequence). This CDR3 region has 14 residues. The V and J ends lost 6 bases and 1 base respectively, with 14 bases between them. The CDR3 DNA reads TGTGCCAGCACCTCAAGTGGGGGGTCCTACGAGCAGTACTTC. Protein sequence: CASTSSGGSYEQYF.

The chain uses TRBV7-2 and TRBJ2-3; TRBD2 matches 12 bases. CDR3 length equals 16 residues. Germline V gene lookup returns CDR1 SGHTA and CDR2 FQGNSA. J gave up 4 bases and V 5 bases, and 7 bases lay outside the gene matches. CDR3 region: CASSILAGGIPDTQYF. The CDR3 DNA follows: TGTGCCAGCAGCATTCTAGCGGGAGGGATACCAGATACGCAGTATTTT.

The chain's CDR3 is CASRGLAGRSYNEQFF. The CDR3 region has the DNA TGTGCCAGCAGGGGACTAGCGGGAAGGTCCTACAATGAGCAGTTCTTC. V usage is TRBV27 and J usage is TRBJ2-1; 13 bases are a match to TRBD2. The CDR3 extends over 16 amino acids. J was trimmed by 1 base and V by 6 bases; bases with no gene match: 3. The germline CDR1 and CDR2 sequences are MNHEY and SMNVEV (reference sequence).

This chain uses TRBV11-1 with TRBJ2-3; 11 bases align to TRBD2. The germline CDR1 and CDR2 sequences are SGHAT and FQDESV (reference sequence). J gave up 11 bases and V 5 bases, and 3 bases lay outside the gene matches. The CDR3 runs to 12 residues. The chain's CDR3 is CASSPGLAGQYF. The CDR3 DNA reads TGTGCCAGCAGCCCAGGACTAGCGGGGCAGTATTTT.

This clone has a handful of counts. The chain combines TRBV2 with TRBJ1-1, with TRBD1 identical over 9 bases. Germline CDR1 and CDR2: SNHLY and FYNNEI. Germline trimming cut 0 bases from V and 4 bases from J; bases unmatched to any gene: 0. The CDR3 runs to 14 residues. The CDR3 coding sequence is TGTGCCAGCAGTGAAGCGGGACAGGGCACTGAAGCTTTCTTT. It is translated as CASSEAGQGTEAFF.

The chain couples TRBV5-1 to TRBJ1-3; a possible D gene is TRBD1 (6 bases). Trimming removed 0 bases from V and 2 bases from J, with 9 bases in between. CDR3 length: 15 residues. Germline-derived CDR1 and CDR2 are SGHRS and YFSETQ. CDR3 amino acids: CASSLEGGTGNTIYF. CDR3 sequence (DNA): TGCGCCAGCAGCTTGGAGGGGGGGACTGGAAACACCATATATTTT.

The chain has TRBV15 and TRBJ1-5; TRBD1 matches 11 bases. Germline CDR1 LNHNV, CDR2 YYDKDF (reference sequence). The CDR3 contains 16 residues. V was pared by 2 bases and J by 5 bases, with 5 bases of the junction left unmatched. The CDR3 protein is CATSRLTGQGDQPQHF. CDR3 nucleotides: TGTGCCACCAGCAGACTAACGGGACAGGGGGATCAGCCCCAGCATTTT. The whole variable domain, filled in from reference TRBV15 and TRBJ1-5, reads DAMVIQNPRYQVTQFGKPVTLSCSQTLNHNVMYWYQQKSSQAPKLLFHYYDKDFNNEADTPDNFQSRRPNTSFCFLDIRSPGLGDTAMYLCATSRLTGQGDQPQHFGDGTRLSIL.

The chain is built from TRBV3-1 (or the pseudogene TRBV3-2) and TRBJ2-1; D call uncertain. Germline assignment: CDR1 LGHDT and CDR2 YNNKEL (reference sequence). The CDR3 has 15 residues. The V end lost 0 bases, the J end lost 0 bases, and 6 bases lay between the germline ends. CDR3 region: CASSQDERSYNEQFF. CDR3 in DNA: TGTGCCAGCAGCCAAGACGAGCGCTCCTACAATGAGCAGTTCTTC.

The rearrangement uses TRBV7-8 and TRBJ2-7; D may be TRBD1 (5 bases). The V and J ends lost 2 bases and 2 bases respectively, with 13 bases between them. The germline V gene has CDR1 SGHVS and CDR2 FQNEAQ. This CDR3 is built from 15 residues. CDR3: CASSLMAGRTYEQYF. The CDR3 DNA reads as TGTGCCAGCAGCTTAATGGCAGGGCGCACCTACGAGCAGTACTTC.